A selection of T cell receptor beta chains follows, all from one sample in a study of blood T cell repertoires in COVID-19. Here immunoSEQ multiplex PCR was the method, and the copy in TCRdb shows in-frame clones only, minus some. The sample lists approximately 150,000 clones; 87% were seen once. What was sequenced was peripheral blood. The receptors here all came from a human donor in a cohort sampled during active COVID-19. Each CDR3 is given with its conserved first and last residue. The D gene is left open where the match is weak. Size is stated for part of the rows, as once, few or many counts, or as a class when the clone is expanded.

J: TRBJ1-1
D: .
size: .
V: TRBV30
DNA: TGTGCCGCAGCAGGACAGACTGAAGCTTTCTTT
CDR3: CAAAGQTEAFF

J: TRBJ2-1
D: TRBD2
size: .
V: TRBV7-8
DNA: TGTGCCAGCAGCGAAACCGGGACTAGTGCAAATGAGCAGTTCTTC
CDR3: CASSETGTSANEQFF

J: TRBJ2-1
D: TRBD2
size: .
V: TRBV30
DNA: TGTGCCTGGAGTGGAATAGCGGGGACTAACTACAATGAGCAGTTCTTC
CDR3: CAWSGIAGTNYNEQFF

J: TRBJ2-3
D: TRBD2
size: .
V: TRBV7-2
DNA: TGTGCCAGCAGCCTTAGCGGGTCCAGCACAGATACGCAGTATTTT
CDR3: CASSLSGSSTDTQYF

J: TRBJ2-4
D: TRBD1
size: .
V: TRBV16
DNA: TGTGCCAGCAGCCAATCCAGGGGGTTCGGCAAAAACATTCAGTACTTC
CDR3: CASSQSRGFGKNIQYF

J: TRBJ2-7
D: TRBD2
size: .
V: TRBV28
DNA: TGTGCCAGCAGTTTTGGACTAGCGGGAGAAAGGGAGCAGTACTTC
CDR3: CASSFGLAGEREQYF

J: TRBJ2-7
D: .
size: .
V: TRBV7-9
DNA: TGTGCCAGCAGCCCATACGAGCAGTACTTC
CDR3: CASSPYEQYF

J: TRBJ2-1
D: .
size: .
V: TRBV7-6
DNA: TGTGCCAGCAGCCATATATCTGATGGGAGCTCCTACAATGAGCAGTTCTTC
CDR3: CASSHISDGSSYNEQFF

J: TRBJ2-7
D: .
size: .
V: TRBV6-5
DNA: TGTGCCAGCAGTTACTACGCGACAGGTTACTCCTACGAGCAGTACTTC
CDR3: CASSYYATGYSYEQYF

J: TRBJ1-2
D: .
size: .
V: TRBV2
DNA: TGTGCCAGCAGTGAAGCGCGGGGGGCGCTCGCCTATGGCTACACCTTC
CDR3: CASSEARGALAYGYTF

J: TRBJ1-2
D: .
size: once
V: TRBV10-3
DNA: TGTGCCATCAGTGAGGGCAGGGGAACCTATGGCTACACCTTC
CDR3: CAISEGRGTYGYTF

J: TRBJ1-5
D: .
size: .
V: TRBV14
DNA: TGTGCCAGCAGCCAAGACTCTAATCAGCCCCAGCATTTT
CDR3: CASSQDSNQPQHF

J: TRBJ1-4
D: .
size: .
V: TRBV9
DNA: TGTGCCAGCAGCGTAGGCGGGACTGTGAGGGAAAAACTGTTTTTT
CDR3: CASSVGGTVREKLFF

J: TRBJ2-7
D: TRBD2
size: .
V: TRBV7-2
DNA: TGTGCCAGCAGCTTAGAACTAGCGGGGTACCGATCCTACGAGCAGTACTTC
CDR3: CASSLELAGYRSYEQYF

J: TRBJ2-4
D: .
size: .
V: TRBV3-1/TRBV3-2
DNA: TGTGCCAGCAGCCCTCATGGAGCGGTGCTAGCCAAAAACATTCAGTACTTC
CDR3: CASSPHGAVLAKNIQYF

J: TRBJ2-7
D: TRBD1
size: .
V: TRBV5-6
DNA: TGTGCCAGCAGCCCGTATTTGACAGGGGAATACGAGCAGTACTTC
CDR3: CASSPYLTGEYEQYF

J: TRBJ1-2
D: .
size: once
V: TRBV28
DNA: TGTGCCAGCAGTGTCCCCTACAGGGCGGGTAGCTATGGCTACACCTTC
CDR3: CASSVPYRAGSYGYTF

J: TRBJ1-2
D: TRBD1
size: .
V: TRBV5-6
DNA: TGTGCCAGCAGCTTGAAGGGGGCGCCGGGCTATGGCTACACCTTC
CDR3: CASSLKGAPGYGYTF

J: TRBJ1-2
D: .
size: .
V: TRBV4-3
DNA: TGCGCCAGCAGCCAAGACCTTAGGGGCCTCTATGGCTACACCTTC
CDR3: CASSQDLRGLYGYTF

J: TRBJ2-3
D: .
size: .
V: TRBV5-4
DNA: TGTGCCAGCAGCGCAGACAGGATCACAGATACGCAGTATTTT
CDR3: CASSADRITDTQYF

J: TRBJ1-2
D: .
size: .
V: TRBV2
DNA: TGTGCCAGCAGGAGACAACTTACCCACTATGGCTACACCTTC
CDR3: CASRRQLTHYGYTF

J: TRBJ2-5
D: .
size: .
V: TRBV28
DNA: TGTGCCAGCAGGCTCGGAGGTAGCGGAAGAATTCAAGAGACCCAGTACTTC
CDR3: CASRLGGSGRIQETQYF

J: TRBJ1-4
D: .
size: .
V: TRBV7-2
DNA: TGTGCCAGCAGCTCCAATTTCAGGGGCCTTAATGAAAAACTGTTTTTT
CDR3: CASSSNFRGLNEKLFF

J: TRBJ2-2
D: .
size: .
V: TRBV6-1
DNA: TGTGCCAGCAGTGAAAACTTCGGGGAGCTGTTTTTT
CDR3: CASSENFGELFF

J: TRBJ2-1
D: .
size: .
V: TRBV2
DNA: TGTGCCAGCAAGGGGATGGCAGGGGAAAATGAGCAGTTCTTC
CDR3: CASKGMAGENEQFF

J: TRBJ1-1
D: .
size: once
V: TRBV23-1
DNA: TGCGCCAGCAGTCAATCCTTTAAGACTCCTGAAGCTTTCTTT
CDR3: CASSQSFKTPEAFF

J: TRBJ1-1
D: TRBD1
size: .
V: TRBV5-8
DNA: TGTGCCAGCAGCTTGGACGGGACAGGGCATATGAACACTGAAGCTTTCTTT
CDR3: CASSLDGTGHMNTEAFF

J: TRBJ1-1
D: .
size: .
V: TRBV7-9
DNA: TGTGCCAGCAGCTTACTGGGGGCGGGGGTCGGCACTGAAGCTTTCTTT
CDR3: CASSLLGAGVGTEAFF

J: TRBJ2-7
D: TRBD1
size: .
V: TRBV24-1
DNA: TGTGCCACCAGTGATATGAGCTCCCGGGACAGCCTTTCTTGCTCCTACGAGCAGTACTTC
CDR3: CATSDMSSRDSLSCSYEQYF

J: TRBJ1-2
D: .
size: .
V: TRBV6-6
DNA: TGTGCCAGCAGTCCCGGGACATCTTATGGCTACACCTTC
CDR3: CASSPGTSYGYTF

J: TRBJ1-1
D: TRBD1
size: .
V: TRBV18
DNA: TGTGCCAGCTCCCTGGGACAGGGGGCGGGAGGTAGGACTGAAGCTTTCTTT
CDR3: CASSLGQGAGGRTEAFF

J: TRBJ2-2
D: .
size: .
V: TRBV4-1
DNA: TGCGCCAGCAGCCCGCGAGGGACTGGGAACACCGGGGAGCTGTTTTTT
CDR3: CASSPRGTGNTGELFF

J: TRBJ2-1
D: TRBD2
size: once
V: TRBV7-9
DNA: TGTGCCAGCATCAACGGGAGACTAGCGGGAGGAGGTCACCACAATGAGCAGTTCTTC
CDR3: CASINGRLAGGGHHNEQFF

J: TRBJ1-4
D: TRBD1
size: .
V: TRBV10-3
DNA: TGTGCCATCAGTGCGACAGGGAAAGACGAAAAACTGTTTTTT
CDR3: CAISATGKDEKLFF

J: TRBJ2-7
D: .
size: .
V: TRBV5-4
DNA: TGTGCCAGCAGCTTGCAAGGTCCCGGGGCCTACGAGCAGTACTTC
CDR3: CASSLQGPGAYEQYF

J: TRBJ2-2
D: .
size: .
V: TRBV28
DNA: TGTGCCAGCAGTTACCTACGGGGGGCGAAAACCGGGGAGCTGTTTTTT
CDR3: CASSYLRGAKTGELFF

J: TRBJ1-2
D: .
size: .
V: TRBV12-3/TRBV12-4
DNA: TGTGCCAGCAGTTTAGGGAGGGTCTATGGCTACACCTTC
CDR3: CASSLGRVYGYTF

J: TRBJ1-2
D: TRBD1
size: .
V: TRBV4-1
DNA: TGCGCCAGCAGCCAATTTGGGACAGGGGTCTATGGCTACACCTTC
CDR3: CASSQFGTGVYGYTF

J: TRBJ2-7
D: TRBD2
size: .
V: TRBV28
DNA: TGTGCCAGCAGTTCACCCCGAGGGACTAGCGGCTACGAGCAGTACTTC
CDR3: CASSSPRGTSGYEQYF

J: TRBJ2-2
D: .
size: .
V: TRBV7-2
DNA: TGTGCCAGCAGCTTAGGGTTCCGGGTCGGGGAGCTGTTTTTT
CDR3: CASSLGFRVGELFF

J: TRBJ1-5
D: .
size: once
V: TRBV19
DNA: TGTGCCAGTAGTATGGCCGGGGGGGCTGATCAGCCCCAGCATTTT
CDR3: CASSMAGGADQPQHF

J: TRBJ2-7
D: .
size: .
V: TRBV7-2
DNA: TGTGCCAGCAGCTTAGTTACGGGTAACAAGTACTTC
CDR3: CASSLVTGNKYF

J: TRBJ2-7
D: .
size: .
V: TRBV28
DNA: TGTGCCAGCAGTCCCCCCGGGACACGATACGAGCAGTACTTC
CDR3: CASSPPGTRYEQYF

J: TRBJ1-4
D: .
size: .
V: TRBV18
DNA: TGTGCCAGCTCACCACGACAGGATGTTAATGAAAAACTGTTTTTT
CDR3: CASSPRQDVNEKLFF